Listed below are T cell receptor beta chains from one sample, sequenced in a study of control samples from healthy donors and cancer patients. The assay was immunoSEQ multiplex PCR, and TCRdb's table has in-frame clones only and misses some. The sample yields approximately 180,000 clones, roughly 92% seen once. Sequenced sample: blood. All receptors come from a woman aged 18-30 years in good health. The CDR3 runs from the conserved cysteine through the conserved F or W.

J gene | V gene | CDR3 protein
TRBJ1-3 | TRBV6-5 | CASSYWASGNTIYF
TRBJ2-5 | TRBV5-1 | CASRRDEGYPTQYF
TRBJ1-4 | TRBV6-5 | CASSYSPDEKLFF
TRBJ2-1 | TRBV9 | CASSAGSNEQFF
TRBJ2-4 | TRBV6-1 | CASSEGGFDLAKNIQYF
TRBJ1-6 | TRBV10-3 | CAIRGTNLNSPLHF
TRBJ1-1 | TRBV7-9 | CASSGFGLNTEAFF
TRBJ1-2 | TRBV5-1 | CASSRGLYGYTF
TRBJ2-7 | TRBV19 | CASSTGVEQYF
TRBJ1-4 | TRBV6-5 | CASSFESGPLEEKLFF
TRBJ1-3 | TRBV14 | CASSQDLPGQGNTIYF
TRBJ2-1 | TRBV18 | CASSQRGEQFF
TRBJ2-3 | TRBV19 | CASGTGSTDTQYF
TRBJ2-5 | TRBV11-3 | CASSLDPGQEGETQYF